The 10 T cell receptor beta chains below were found in one sample sequenced in a study of low-dose radiotherapy and immunotherapy resistance in tumors. Gene-specific TRAV and TRBV primers were used for first-strand cDNA, covering alpha and beta chains. The authors amplified TCRs for about 20 PCR cycles with a constant-region primer and a V-primer adapter. TCRdb analysed the reads with MiXCR anew, one entry per CDR3 protein. The data contain 10,000 to 15,000 distinct CDR3 sequences, roughly 80% of them singletons. These receptors originate from a human donor with advanced metastatic prostate, ovarian, gallbladder or colorectal cancer (not recorded which). This table probably holds off-target reads from a library built for another chain.

Only a few counts were recorded for this clonotype. The chain links TRBV30 to TRBJ1-2; D is possibly TRBD1 (6 bases). From germline, CDR1 is GTSNPN and CDR2 SVGIG (reference sequence). This CDR3 spans 15 amino acids. V lost 1 base to trimming and J lost 5 bases, with 17 bases between them. CDR3 loop: CAWSADSFAPYGYTF. DNA of the CDR3: TGTGCCTGGAGTGCGGACAGCTTCGCCCCTTATGGCTACACCTTC. The full variable domain, rest sourced from reference TRBV30 and TRBJ1-2, is SQTIHQWPATLVQPVGSPLSLECTVEGTSNPNLYWYRQAAGRGLQLLFYSVGIGQISSEVPQNLSASRPQDRQFILSSKKLLLSDSGFYLCAWSADSFAPYGYTFGSGTRLTVV.

This chain connects TRBV6-6 to TRBJ1-2; D perhaps matches TRBD1 (5 bases). The CDR3 contains 14 residues. Germline assignment: CDR1 MNHNY and CDR2 SVGAGI (reference sequence). Trimming removed 0 bases at V and 8 bases at J, with 13 bases between. The CDR3, as DNA: TGTGCCAGCAGTTACTCACAGGAGGGTCTCGGCTACACCTTC. Translation: CASSYSQEGLGYTF.

The chain couples TRBV7-2 to TRBJ2-1, with D perhaps matching TRBD1 (5 bases). Germline values: CDR1 SGHTA, CDR2 FQGNSA. Trimming took 1 base from V and 0 from J, leaving 7 bases between them. The CDR3 has 15 amino acids. The CDR3 DNA reads as TGTGCCAGCAGCTTAGGGCAGGGCTCCTACAATGAGCAGTTCTTC. This codes for CASSLGQGSYNEQFF.

This clonotype was seen more than once but under ten times. The chain joins TRBV24-1 to TRBJ1-5; no clear D. Trimming took 7 bases from V and 2 from J, leaving 17 bases between them. The germline gives CDR1 KGHDR, CDR2 SFDVKD. CDR3 size: 16 residues. The CDR3 DNA sequence: TGTGCCACCAGGGGAGAAGGTATTGGATGCAATCAGCCCCAGCATTTT. Amino acid sequence: CATRGEGIGCNQPQHF.

This CDR3 is CASSPGTSSSYNEQFF. CDR3 coding DNA: TGCGCCAGCAGCCCGGGGACTTCCAGCTCCTACAATGAGCAGTTCTTC. The chain recombines TRBV5-1 with TRBJ2-1, with TRBD2 as a possible D gene (6 bases). The CDR3 is made up of 16 amino acids. The V end was cut by 4 bases, the J end by 0 bases, with 14 bases between. Germline lookup yields CDR1 SGHRS and CDR2 YFSETQ.

The CDR3 is CASSLTGERVETQYF. CDR3 DNA: TGTGCCAGCAGCCTCACAGGGGAGAGAGTGGAGACCCAGTACTTC. The chain employs TRBV7-2 and TRBJ2-5; 7 bases are shared with TRBD1. Germline V CDR1 and CDR2: SGHTA, FQGNSA. Germline trimming cut 5 bases from V and 5 bases from J; bases unmatched to any gene: 11. The CDR3 has 15 residues. Complete variable domain (other parts from reference TRBV7-2 and TRBJ2-5): GAGVSQSPSNKVTEKGKDVELRCDPISGHTALYWYRQSLGQGLEFLIYFQGNSAPDKSGLPSDRFSAERTGGSVSTLTIQRTQQEDSAVYLCASSLTGERVETQYFGPGTRLLVL.

V and J are TRBV21-1 and TRBJ2-1. TRBV21-1 counts as a pseudogene. The CDR3 spans 14 residues. The CDR3 DNA reads as TGTGCCAGCAGCTATAACAAGGTTGGGGATGAGCAGTTCTTC. As protein: CASSYNKVGDEQFF.

The rearrangement links TRBV11-2 to TRBJ2-1; TRBD1 agrees at 12 bases. This CDR3 has 15 residues. The V gene's germline CDR1 is SGHAT and CDR2 FQNNGV. J gave up 7 bases and V 5 bases, and 6 bases lay outside the gene matches. The CDR3 sequence is CASSVGQGALNEQFF. DNA for the CDR3: TGTGCCAGCAGCGTGGGACAGGGGGCTTTGAATGAGCAGTTCTTC.

This chain uses TRBV18 with TRBJ2-3; no clear D gene. CDR3 size: 14 residues. Germline V gene sequence: CDR1 KGHSH, CDR2 LQKENI. Trimming shortened V by 0 bases and J by 0 bases, and 4 bases separated the two germline ends. The chain's CDR3 is CASSPPRSTDTQYF. The CDR3 nucleotides read TGTGCCAGCTCACCACCGCGGAGCACAGATACGCAGTATTTT.

J is TRBJ1-1 and V is TRBV5-6, with no clear D. This CDR3 is built from 13 residues. The germline V gene encodes CDR1 SGHDT and CDR2 YYEEEE. V dropped 4 bases and J dropped 2 bases, with 9 bases sitting between them. The CDR3 coding sequence is TGTGCCAGCAGCCCGGCAGCTAACACTGAAGCTTTCTTT. It codes for CASSPAANTEAFF.